Following are 10 T cell receptor beta chains from one sample sequenced in a study of molecular identifiers for immune sequencing clone quantification. TCRdb itself ran the PCR reads through MiXCR, one entry per CDR3 protein. The repertoire holds 80,000 to 100,000 distinct CDR3 sequences, with roughly 26% as singletons. The specimen was naive CD8+ T cells from blood, with Jurkat cell RNA spiked in. Subset described: FACS-sorted CD8+CD4-CCR7+CD45RA+ naive T cells. Receptors originate from a human donor in good health. Some libraries in this study had Jurkat cell RNA spiked in.

In its sample, this clonotype was seen many times. The chain carries TRBV24-1 and TRBJ2-1; D is possibly TRBD1 (5 bases). Trimming removed 5 bases from V and 5 bases from J, with 15 bases in between. Per germline, CDR1 KGHDR and CDR2 SFDVKD. This CDR3 spans 15 amino acids. The CDR3 bases are TGTGCCACCAGTGGGGGAAGGGGTCCCCACAATGAGCAGTTCTTC. This gives the protein CATSGGRGPHNEQFF.

This clonotype has ten or more counts. V usage is TRBV7-9 and J usage is TRBJ2-7; 8 nucleotides match TRBD2. Per germline, CDR1 SEHNR and CDR2 FQNEAQ (reference sequence). V shed 6 bases, J shed 0 bases, and the junction held 7 bases outside the gene matches. The CDR3 consists of 15 residues. CDR3 residues: CASSHSGVSSYEQYF. The CDR3 DNA reads TGTGCCAGCAGTCATAGCGGGGTTAGCTCCTACGAGCAGTACTTC.

The table lists this clonotype with many counts. The chain joins TRBV19 to TRBJ1-5; D unclear. This CDR3 spans 17 amino acids. Trimming shortened V by 8 bases and J by 0 bases, and 20 bases separated the two germline ends. CDR1 is LNHDA and CDR2 is SQIVND in the germline V gene (reference sequence). CDR3 region: CASGPWEAEYSNQPQHF. DNA for the CDR3: TGTGCCAGTGGCCCCTGGGAGGCAGAATATAGCAATCAGCCCCAGCATTTT. Supplemented by reference TRBV19 and TRBJ1-5, the full variable domain reads DGGITQSPKYLFRKEGQNVTLSCEQNLNHDAMYWYRQDPGQGLRLIYYSQIVNDFQKGDIAEGYSVSREKKESFPLTVTSAQKNPTAFYLCASGPWEAEYSNQPQHFGDGTRLSIL.

This clonotype was picked up many times. CDR3 loop: CASSSGLAGAYEQYF. The CDR3 coding sequence is TGTGCCAGCAGTTCCGGACTAGCGGGAGCGTACGAGCAGTACTTC. This chain connects TRBV6-5 to TRBJ2-7; TRBD2 matches 13 bases. CDR1 and CDR2 from the germline V gene are MNHEY and SVGAGI. The CDR3 runs 15 residues. J gave up 4 bases and V 4 bases, and 4 bases lay outside the gene matches.

With respect to this clonotype: A read error may explain this, as a much larger clone is one base away. Given the absence of the conserved phenylalanine or tryptophan at the CDR3 end, a read error is likely. The chain is built from TRBV9 and TRBJ1-1, with D tentatively TRBD1 (5 bases). Germline CDR1 is SGDLS and CDR2 is YYNGEE. Trimming took 0 bases from V and 11 from J, leaving 14 bases between them. The CDR3 totals 13 residues. The CDR3 nucleotides are TGTGCCAGCAGCGTAGTTTCGGACACCCGGGCTTTCTCT. It codes for CASSVVSDTRAFS.

This clonotype has a count of ten or more. The chain links TRBV29-1 to TRBJ2-7; 9 nucleotides agree with TRBD2. Unmatched junction bases numbered 3, after V lost 5 bases and J lost 4 bases. Germline lookup yields CDR1 SQVTM and CDR2 ANQGSEA. The CDR3 consists of 12 residues. The CDR3 DNA is TGCAGCGTTCGCGGGAGGGAGTACGAGCAGTACTTC. Protein sequence: CSVRGREYEQYF.

This clonotype was recorded at least ten times. The rearrangement uses TRBV20-1 and TRBJ1-5; D perhaps matches TRBD1 (5 bases). CDR3 size: 15 residues. Between the trimmed V and J ends, which lost 5 bases and 7 bases, there was a span of 21 bases. Germline V gives CDR1 DFQATT, CDR2 SNEGSKA (reference sequence). CDR3 protein: CSAPPPGPGYQPQHF. CDR3 nucleotide sequence: TGCAGTGCTCCACCACCCGGGCCAGGGTACCAGCCCCAGCATTTT.

With regard to this clonotype: A much larger clonotype is one base distant, so this may be a read error. The chain links TRBV18 to TRBJ1-1; the D gene is possibly TRBD1 (5 bases). CDR1 and CDR2 (germline): KGHSH, LQKENI. This CDR3 contains 14 residues. The CDR3 protein is CASSPAGTNTAAFF. The CDR3 nucleotides read TGTGCCAGCTCACCCGCAGGGACGAACACTGCAGCTTTCTTT.

Concerning this clonotype: Just one base apart from a much larger clone, this may be a read error. The chain recombines TRBV27 with TRBJ2-7; no firm D call. There are 12 residues in the CDR3. The V and J ends lost 2 bases and 6 bases respectively, with 8 bases between them. Germline V gives CDR1 MNHEY, CDR2 SMNVEV (reference sequence). The chain's CDR3 is CASSLDGIEQYF. The DNA of the CDR3 is TGTGCCAGCAGTTTAGACGGAATCGAGCAGTACTTC.

Worth noting for this clonotype: This clone may be a read error of a much larger clone one base away. The V call is TRBV30, the J call TRBJ2-3; no firm D call. The length of the CDR3 is 13 residues. Germline V gives CDR1 GTSNPN, CDR2 SVGIG (reference sequence). Trimming cost V 3 bases and J 3 bases, with 10 bases left between them. The CDR3 loop is CAWSGPDTDTQYF. CDR3 in DNA: TGTGCCTGGAGCGGGCCCGATACAGATACGCAGTATTTT.